Listed below are T cell receptor beta chains from one sample, sequenced in a study of blood T cell repertoires in COVID-19. Profiling relied on immunoSEQ multiplex PCR, and the TCRdb table lists in-frame clones only, not all of them. The sample shows 150,000 to 200,000 clones, roughly 80% of them seen only once. The sequenced sample consisted of peripheral blood. The receptors stem from a man aged 55 to 70 with active or convalescent COVID-19. The CDR3 runs from the conserved cysteine through the conserved F or W. A D gene is named only where the DNA matches it firmly. Some rows mark clone size as missing; the rest say once, few, many or name a class of expanded clone.

TRBV11-3	TRBJ2-7	.	.	TGTGCCAGCAGCTTAAGACAGGGAGGCGAGCAGTACTTC	CASSLRQGGEQYF
TRBV5-5	TRBJ2-7	.	.	TGTGCCAGCAGCTTGGTCTCGGGCTACGAGCAGTACTTC	CASSLVSGYEQYF
TRBV6-5	TRBJ1-1	.	once	TGTGCCAGCAGTTATAGGCAGGGGACGGCTTTCTTT	CASSYRQGTAFF
TRBV28	TRBJ2-1	.	.	TGTGCCAGCAGATCCTTAAGAGGGCAGGTTAGCGAGCAGTTCTTC	CASRSLRGQVSEQFF
TRBV6-2/TRBV6-3	TRBJ2-3	TRBD1	few	TGTGCCAGCAGTTACGCGGGACAGGGTACGCAGTATTTT	CASSYAGQGTQYF
TRBV29-1	TRBJ1-2	.	.	TGCAGCGTTGAAGATCCTTCCCCGGGAGTCTATGGCTACACCTTC	CSVEDPSPGVYGYTF
TRBV2	TRBJ2-2	TRBD2	.	TGTGCCAGCAACCAACTAGCGGGAGTCGGCACCGGGGAGCTGTTTTTT	CASNQLAGVGTGELFF
TRBV6-5	TRBJ2-6	.	few	TGTGCCAGCATCCCCCGATACCGGGGCCTGACTTTC	CASIPRYRGLTF
TRBV19	TRBJ2-2	TRBD1	.	TGTGCCAGTAGTATGACAGGGGGCCCCCCGACGACCGGGGAGCTGTTTTTT	CASSMTGGPPTTGELFF
TRBV28	TRBJ2-2	.	.	TGTGCCAGCAGTTTAGGCGGCGGGACTCAAATAACCGGGGAGCTGTTTTTT	CASSLGGGTQITGELFF
TRBV27	TRBJ2-7	.	once	TGTGCCAGCAGACTGAACAGAATCTCCTACGAGCAGTACTTC	CASRLNRISYEQYF
TRBV28	TRBJ1-5	.	once	TGTGCCAGCAAAGACCAGGGGTTGGAAAATCAGCCCCAGCATTTT	CASKDQGLENQPQHF
TRBV18	TRBJ2-2	TRBD2	.	TGTGCCAGCTTCCAGCGGGATTATACCGGGGAGCTGTTTTTT	CASFQRDYTGELFF
TRBV4-2	TRBJ2-7	TRBD1	.	TGTGCCAGCAGCCAACCAACAGGGGACTACGAGCAGTACTTC	CASSQPTGDYEQYF
TRBV5-4	TRBJ2-7	.	.	TGTGCCAGCAGCTTGGCAGGCAGATTATCCTACGAGCAGTACTTC	CASSLAGRLSYEQYF
TRBV11-3	TRBJ2-5	TRBD2	.	TGTGCCAGCAGTTGGGGAGGGGAAGAGACCCAGTACTTC	CASSWGGEETQYF
TRBV7-8	TRBJ2-5	.	.	TGTGCCAGCAGCTTAAGAAAAGCGCTAGCGACGTCTATGTACCAAGAGACCCAGTACTTC	CASSLRKALATSMYQETQYF
TRBV27	TRBJ2-2	TRBD2	.	TGTGCCAGCAGTTTCGCTAGCGGGAGCGCCGGGGAGCTGTTTTTT	CASSFASGSAGELFF
TRBV6-6	TRBJ1-2	TRBD1	.	TGTGCCAGCAGTTTATCGGGACAGGGTGGAGGCTACACCTTC	CASSLSGQGGGYTF